The next 5 T cell receptor beta chains were all read from a single sample in a study of blood T cell repertoires in COVID-19. TCRdb keeps only in-frame clones here, not all; method: immunoSEQ multiplex PCR. Here the sample spans under 75,000 clones, 79% being singletons. The sequencing input was peripheral blood. The receptors come from a woman aged 70-85 years with acute or convalescent COVID-19.

The CDR3 bases are TGTGCCAGTAGTGCAGCGTTTGCGAAGACTGAAGCTTTCTTT. Protein: CASSAAFAKTEAFF. J is TRBJ1-1 and V is TRBV19; D gene unclear. CDR3 length equals 14 residues. V lost 5 bases, J lost 5 bases, and 15 bases lay in between. Germline CDR1 is LNHDA and CDR2 is SQIVND (reference sequence).

This clone was observed a few times. The chain is built from TRBV14 and TRBJ2-3; TRBD2 matches 7 bases. The ends lost 3 bases at V and 0 bases at J; junction bases unmatched: 9. Per germline, CDR1 SGHDN and CDR2 FVKESK. The CDR3 runs to 17 residues. The CDR3 DNA follows: TGTGCCAGCAGCCAGATAAGCGGGGCCACTAGCACAGATACGCAGTATTTT. It specifies CASSQISGATSTDTQYF.

The chain couples TRBV2 to TRBJ2-3; 10 bases align to TRBD2. CDR3 length: 15 amino acids. Germline V gene sequence: CDR1 SNHLY, CDR2 FYNNEI. V lost 6 bases, J lost 0 bases, and 3 bases stayed unmatched. CDR3 protein: CASSPSGGSTDTQYF. The CDR3 DNA is TGTGCCAGCAGCCCTAGCGGGGGCAGCACAGATACGCAGTATTTT.

The chain is built from TRBV18 and TRBJ1-5; D is perhaps TRBD1 (6 bases). Trimming shortened V by 4 bases and J by 0 bases, and 10 bases separated the two germline ends. Germline V gene data show CDR1 as KGHSH and CDR2 as LQKENI. This CDR3 contains 15 residues. The CDR3 region is CASSQDRNSNQPQHF. CDR3 bases: TGTGCCAGCTCACAGGACAGAAATAGCAATCAGCCCCAGCATTTT. Together with reference TRBV18 and TRBJ1-5, the CDR3 gives the full variable domain: NAGVMQNPRHLVRRRGQEARLRCSPMKGHSHVYWYRQLPEEGLKFMVYLQKENIIDESGMPKERFSAEFPKEGPSILRIQQVVRGDSAAYFCASSQDRNSNQPQHFGDGTRLSIL.

The chain couples TRBV12-3 or TRBV12-4 to TRBJ1-2; 7 bases match TRBD1. Trimming cost V 6 bases and J 12 bases; bases outside gene matches: 7. The CDR3 has 11 residues. CDR3: CASSRQGAHTF. For the CDR3, the DNA is TGTGCCAGCAGCAGACAGGGAGCCCACACCTTC.